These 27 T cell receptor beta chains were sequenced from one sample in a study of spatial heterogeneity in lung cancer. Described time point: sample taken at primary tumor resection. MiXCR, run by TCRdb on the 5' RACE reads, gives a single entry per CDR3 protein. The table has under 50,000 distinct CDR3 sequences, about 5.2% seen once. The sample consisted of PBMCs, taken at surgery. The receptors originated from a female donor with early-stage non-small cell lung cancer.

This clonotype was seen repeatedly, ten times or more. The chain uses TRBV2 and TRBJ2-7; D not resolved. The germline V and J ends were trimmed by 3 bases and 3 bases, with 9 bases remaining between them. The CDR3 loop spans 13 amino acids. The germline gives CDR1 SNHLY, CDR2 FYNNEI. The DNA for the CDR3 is TGTGCCAGCAGTGATGGGCAGCTCTACGAGCAGTACTTC. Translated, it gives CASSDGQLYEQYF.

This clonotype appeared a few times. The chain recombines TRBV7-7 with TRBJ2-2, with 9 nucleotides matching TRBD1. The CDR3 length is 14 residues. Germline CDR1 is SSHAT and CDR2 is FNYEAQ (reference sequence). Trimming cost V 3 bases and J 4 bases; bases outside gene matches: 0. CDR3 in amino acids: CASSLDRGTGELFF. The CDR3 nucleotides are TGTGCCAGCAGCTTGGACAGGGGCACCGGGGAGCTGTTTTTT.

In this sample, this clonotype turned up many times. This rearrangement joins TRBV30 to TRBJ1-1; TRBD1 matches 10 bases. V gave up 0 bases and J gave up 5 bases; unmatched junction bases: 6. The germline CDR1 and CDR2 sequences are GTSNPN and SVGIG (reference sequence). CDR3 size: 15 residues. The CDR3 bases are TGTGCCTGGAGTGTAGGGACAGGGGCAGGGACTGAAGCTTTCTTT. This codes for CAWSVGTGAGTEAFF.

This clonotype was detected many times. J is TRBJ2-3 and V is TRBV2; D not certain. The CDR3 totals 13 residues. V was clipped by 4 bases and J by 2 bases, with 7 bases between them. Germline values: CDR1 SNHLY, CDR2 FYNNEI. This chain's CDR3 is CASSAISTDTQYF. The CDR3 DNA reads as TGTGCCAGCAGTGCAATATCCACAGATACGCAGTATTTT. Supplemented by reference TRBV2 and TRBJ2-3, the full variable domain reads EPEVTQTPSHQVTQMGQEVILRCVPISNHLYFYWYRQILGQKVEFLVSFYNNEISEKSEIFDDQFSVERPDGSNFTLKIRSTKLEDSAMYFCASSAISTDTQYFGPGTRLTVL.

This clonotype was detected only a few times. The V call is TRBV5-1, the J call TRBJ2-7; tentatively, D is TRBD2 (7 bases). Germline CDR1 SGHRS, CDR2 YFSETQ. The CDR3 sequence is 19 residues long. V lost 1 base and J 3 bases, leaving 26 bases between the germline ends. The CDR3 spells CASSLLVAGANPNLYEQYF. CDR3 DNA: TGCGCCAGCAGCTTGCTGGTTGCGGGGGCCAACCCTAACCTCTACGAGCAGTACTTC. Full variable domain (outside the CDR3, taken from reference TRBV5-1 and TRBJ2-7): KAGVTQTPRYLIKTRGQQVTLSCSPISGHRSVSWYQQTPGQGLQFLFEYFSETQRNKGNFPGRFSGRQFSNSRSEMNVSTLELGDSALYLCASSLLVAGANPNLYEQYFGPGTRLTVT.

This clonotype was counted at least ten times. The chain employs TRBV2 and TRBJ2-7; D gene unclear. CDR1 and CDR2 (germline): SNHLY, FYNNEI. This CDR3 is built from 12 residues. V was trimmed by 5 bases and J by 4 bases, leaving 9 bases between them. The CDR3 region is CASSPNVYEQYF. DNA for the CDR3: TGTGCCAGCAGTCCAAATGTATACGAGCAGTACTTC. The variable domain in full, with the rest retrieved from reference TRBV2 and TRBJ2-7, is EPEVTQTPSHQVTQMGQEVILRCVPISNHLYFYWYRQILGQKVEFLVSFYNNEISEKSEIFDDQFSVERPDGSNFTLKIRSTKLEDSAMYFCASSPNVYEQYFGPGTRLTVT.

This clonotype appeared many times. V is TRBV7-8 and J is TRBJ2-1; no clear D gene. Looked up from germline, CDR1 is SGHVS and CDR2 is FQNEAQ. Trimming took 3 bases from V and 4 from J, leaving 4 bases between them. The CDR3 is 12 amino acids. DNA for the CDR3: TGTGCCAGCAGCTTCAGATACAATGAGCAGTTCTTC. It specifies CASSFRYNEQFF.

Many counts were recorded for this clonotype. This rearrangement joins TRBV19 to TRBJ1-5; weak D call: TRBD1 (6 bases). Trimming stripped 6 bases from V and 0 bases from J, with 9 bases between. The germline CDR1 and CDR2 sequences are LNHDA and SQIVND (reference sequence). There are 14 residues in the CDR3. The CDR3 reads CASRDRYSNQPQHF. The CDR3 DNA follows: TGTGCCAGTAGGGACAGATATAGCAATCAGCCCCAGCATTTT.

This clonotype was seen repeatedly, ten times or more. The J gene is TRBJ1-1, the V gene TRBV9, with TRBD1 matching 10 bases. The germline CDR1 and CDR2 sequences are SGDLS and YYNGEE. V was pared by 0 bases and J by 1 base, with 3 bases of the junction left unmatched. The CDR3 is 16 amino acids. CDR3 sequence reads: CASSVGGQGKNTEAFF. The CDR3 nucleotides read TGTGCCAGCAGCGTAGGGGGACAGGGGAAGAACACTGAAGCTTTCTTT.

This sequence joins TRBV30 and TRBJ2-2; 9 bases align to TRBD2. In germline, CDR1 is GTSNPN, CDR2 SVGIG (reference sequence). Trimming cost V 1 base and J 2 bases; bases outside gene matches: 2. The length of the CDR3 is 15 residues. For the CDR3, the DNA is TGTGCCTGGAGTGCTAGCGGGGACAACACCGGGGAGCTGTTTTTT. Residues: CAWSASGDNTGELFF. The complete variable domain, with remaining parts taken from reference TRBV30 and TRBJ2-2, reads SQTIHQWPATLVQPVGSPLSLECTVEGTSNPNLYWYRQAAGRGLQLLFYSVGIGQISSEVPQNLSASRPQDRQFILSSKKLLLSDSGFYLCAWSASGDNTGELFFGEGSRLTVL.

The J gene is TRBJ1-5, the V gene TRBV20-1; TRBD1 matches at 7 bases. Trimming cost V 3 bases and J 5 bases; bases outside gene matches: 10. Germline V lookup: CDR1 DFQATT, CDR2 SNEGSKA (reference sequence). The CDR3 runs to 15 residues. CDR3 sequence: CSASNRGLGDQPQHF. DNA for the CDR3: TGCAGTGCTAGTAACAGGGGTCTAGGGGATCAGCCCCAGCATTTT.

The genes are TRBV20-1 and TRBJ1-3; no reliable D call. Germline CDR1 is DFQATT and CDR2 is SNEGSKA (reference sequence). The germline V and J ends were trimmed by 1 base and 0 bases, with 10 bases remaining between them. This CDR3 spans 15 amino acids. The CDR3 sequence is CSARAGQFSGNTIYF. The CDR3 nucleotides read TGCAGTGCTAGAGCGGGTCAGTTCTCTGGAAACACCATATATTTT.

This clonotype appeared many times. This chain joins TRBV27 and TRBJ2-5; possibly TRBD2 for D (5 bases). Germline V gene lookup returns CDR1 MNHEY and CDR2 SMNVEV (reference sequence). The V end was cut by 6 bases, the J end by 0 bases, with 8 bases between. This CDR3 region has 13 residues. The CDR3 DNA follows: TGTGCCAGCAGGCCCGGGAACCAAGAGACCCAGTACTTC. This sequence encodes CASRPGNQETQYF.

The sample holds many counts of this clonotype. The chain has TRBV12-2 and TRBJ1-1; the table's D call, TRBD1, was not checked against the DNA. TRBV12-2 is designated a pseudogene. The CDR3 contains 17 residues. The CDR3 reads CASRLDPGQGAGTEAFF. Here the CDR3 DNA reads TGTGCAAGTCGCTTAGACCCGGGACAGGGGGCGGGCACTGAAGCTTTCTTT.

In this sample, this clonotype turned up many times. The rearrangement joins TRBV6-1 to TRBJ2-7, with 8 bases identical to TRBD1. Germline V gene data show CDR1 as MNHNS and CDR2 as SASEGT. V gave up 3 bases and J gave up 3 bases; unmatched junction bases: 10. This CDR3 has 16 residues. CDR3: CASSDAFRDRYYEQYF. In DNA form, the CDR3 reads TGTGCCAGCAGTGATGCGTTCCGGGACAGGTACTACGAGCAGTACTTC.

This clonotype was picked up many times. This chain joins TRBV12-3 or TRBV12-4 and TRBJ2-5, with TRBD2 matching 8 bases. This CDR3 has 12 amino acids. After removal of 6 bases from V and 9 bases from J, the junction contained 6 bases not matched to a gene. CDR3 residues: CASSGGARAQYF. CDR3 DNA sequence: TGTGCCAGCAGCGGGGGGGCGCGGGCCCAGTACTTC.

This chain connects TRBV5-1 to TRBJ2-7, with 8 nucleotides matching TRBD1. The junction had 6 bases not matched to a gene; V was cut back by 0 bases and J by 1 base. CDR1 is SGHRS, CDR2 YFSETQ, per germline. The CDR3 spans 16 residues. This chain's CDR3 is CASSLGGQGSSYEQYF. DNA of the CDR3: TGCGCCAGCAGCTTGGGCGGACAGGGATCTTCCTACGAGCAGTACTTC.

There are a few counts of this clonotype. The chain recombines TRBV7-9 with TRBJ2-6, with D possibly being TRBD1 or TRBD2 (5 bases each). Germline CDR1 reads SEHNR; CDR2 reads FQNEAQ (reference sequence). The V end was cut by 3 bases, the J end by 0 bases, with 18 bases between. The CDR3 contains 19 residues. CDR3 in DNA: TGTGCCAGCAGCTTCCGCCCCCTCCGAGGGGTCTCTGGGGCCAACGTCCTGACTTTC. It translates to CASSFRPLRGVSGANVLTF.

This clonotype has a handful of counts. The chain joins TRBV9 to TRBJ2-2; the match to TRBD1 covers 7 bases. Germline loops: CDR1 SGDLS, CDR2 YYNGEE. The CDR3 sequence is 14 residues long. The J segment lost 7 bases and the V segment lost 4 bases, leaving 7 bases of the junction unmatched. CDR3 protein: CASSRQGKGGELFF. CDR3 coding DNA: TGTGCCAGCAGCCGACAGGGAAAAGGCGGGGAGCTGTTTTTT.

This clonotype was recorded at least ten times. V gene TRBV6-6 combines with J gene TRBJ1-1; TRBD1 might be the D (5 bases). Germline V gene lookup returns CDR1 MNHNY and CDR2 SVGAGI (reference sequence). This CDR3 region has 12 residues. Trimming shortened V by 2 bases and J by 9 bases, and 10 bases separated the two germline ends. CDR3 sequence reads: CASSYEGWQAFF. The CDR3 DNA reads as TGTGCCAGCAGTTACGAGGGGTGGCAAGCTTTCTTT.

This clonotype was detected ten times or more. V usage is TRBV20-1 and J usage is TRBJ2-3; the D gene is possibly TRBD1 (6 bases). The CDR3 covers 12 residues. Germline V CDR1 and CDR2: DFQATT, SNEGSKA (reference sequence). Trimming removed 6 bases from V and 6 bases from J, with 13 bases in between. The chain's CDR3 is CSARGWGDTQYF. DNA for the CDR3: TGCAGTGCCAGGGGATGGGGGGATACGCAGTATTTT.

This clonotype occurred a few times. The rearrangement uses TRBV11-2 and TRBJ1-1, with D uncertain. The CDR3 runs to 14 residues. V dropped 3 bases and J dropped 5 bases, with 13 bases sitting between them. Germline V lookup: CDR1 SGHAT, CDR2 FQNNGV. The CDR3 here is CASSFFGFRTEAFF. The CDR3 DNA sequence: TGTGCCAGCAGCTTTTTCGGTTTTAGGACTGAAGCTTTCTTT.

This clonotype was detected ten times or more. The CDR3 sequence: CASSQAGTPRQAFF. The CDR3 DNA reads as TGTGCCAGCAGCCAAGCCGGGACACCCCGTCAGGCTTTCTTT. V gene TRBV7-2 combines with J gene TRBJ1-1, with D possibly being TRBD1 (6 bases). The CDR3 is 14 residues long. Germline-derived CDR1 and CDR2 are SGHTA and FQGNSA. The V gene lost 5 bases and the J gene lost 11 bases, with 21 bases spanning the gap.

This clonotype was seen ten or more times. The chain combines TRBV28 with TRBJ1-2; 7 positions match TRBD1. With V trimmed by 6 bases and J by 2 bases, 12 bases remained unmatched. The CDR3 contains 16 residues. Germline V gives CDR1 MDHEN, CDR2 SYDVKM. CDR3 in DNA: TGTGCCAGCAGGAGCGCCGGGACAGATAACAACTATGGCTACACCTTC. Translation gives CASRSAGTDNNYGYTF.

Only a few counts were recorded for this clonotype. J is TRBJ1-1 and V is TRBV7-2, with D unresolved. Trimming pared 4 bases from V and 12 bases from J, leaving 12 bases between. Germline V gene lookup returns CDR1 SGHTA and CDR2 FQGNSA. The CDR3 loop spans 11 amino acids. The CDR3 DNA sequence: TGTGCCAGCAGCTCAGGTCTTCGGCCTTTCTTT. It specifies CASSSGLRPFF.

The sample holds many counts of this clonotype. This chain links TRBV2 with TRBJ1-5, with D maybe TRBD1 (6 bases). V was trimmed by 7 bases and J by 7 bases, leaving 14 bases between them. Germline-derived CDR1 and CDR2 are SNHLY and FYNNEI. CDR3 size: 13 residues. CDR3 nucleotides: TGTGCCAGCACTTCCGACAGGCTGCAGCCCCAGCATTTT. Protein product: CASTSDRLQPQHF.

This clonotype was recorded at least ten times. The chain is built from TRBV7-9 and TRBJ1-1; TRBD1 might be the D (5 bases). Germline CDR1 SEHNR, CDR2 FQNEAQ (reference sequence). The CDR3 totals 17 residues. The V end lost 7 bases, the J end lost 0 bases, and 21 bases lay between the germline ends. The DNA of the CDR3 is TGTGCCAGCATCCCGCCCGTGGGGCTAATCATGAACACTGAAGCTTTCTTT. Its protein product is CASIPPVGLIMNTEAFF.